Each of the 21 T cell receptor beta chains below was sequenced from the same sample in a study of T cells after yellow fever vaccination. TCRdb passed the 5' RACE reads through MiXCR, listing each CDR3 protein once. The sample has hundreds of thousands of distinct CDR3 sequences; under 15% are singletons. The sequenced sample was CD4+ T cells sorted from PBMCs, obtained 15 days after the yellow fever booster vaccination. These receptors all come from a man between 18 and 29 years old who received the YFV17D yellow fever vaccine.

The sample holds a few counts of this clonotype. This rearrangement joins TRBV12-3 or TRBV12-4 to TRBJ2-2, with D possibly matching TRBD2 (6 bases). There are 13 residues in the CDR3. Between the trimmed V and J ends, which lost 5 bases and 7 bases, there was a span of 11 bases. CDR3 nucleotide sequence: TGTGCCAGCAGTGGGGGGATGAACGGGGAGCTGTTTTTT. It encodes CASSGGMNGELFF.

This clonotype was seen a handful of times. The J gene is TRBJ2-5, the V gene TRBV6-5, with D perhaps matching TRBD2 (5 bases). CDR3 length: 13 residues. With 3 bases removed from V and 5 bases from J, the gap between germline ends came to 10 bases. CDR1 and CDR2 (germline): MNHEY, SVGAGI. This chain's CDR3 is CASSYRGLETQYF. DNA for the CDR3: TGTGCCAGCAGTTATCGGGGTTTGGAGACCCAGTACTTC.

The sample holds a few counts of this clonotype. The CDR3 nucleotides are TGTGCCACCAGTGACCATAAGACTAGCGGGGGGGCCACTGAGCAGTTCTTC. The encoded protein is CATSDHKTSGGATEQFF. The V call is TRBV24-1, the J call TRBJ2-1; TRBD2 matches 14 bases. CDR3 length: 17 residues. CDR1 and CDR2 from the germline V gene are KGHDR and SFDVKD. V gave up 4 bases and J gave up 9 bases; unmatched junction bases: 10.

In nucleotides, the CDR3 is TGTGCCAGCTCACCAAGAAACAGCGCTGGAAACACCATATATTTT. It yields the protein CASSPRNSAGNTIYF. The chain joins TRBV18 to TRBJ1-3; D unresolved. Between the trimmed V and J ends, which lost 2 bases and 2 bases, there was a span of 10 bases. Germline CDR1 reads KGHSH; CDR2 reads LQKENI. The CDR3 is made up of 15 amino acids.

The chain recombines TRBV20-1 with TRBJ2-3; no definite D call. Germline V lookup: CDR1 DFQATT, CDR2 SNEGSKA (reference sequence). This CDR3 comprises 11 residues. The CDR3 coding sequence is TGCAGGGGTATTAGCACAGATACGCAGTATTTT. Translating gives CRGISTDTQYF.

This clonotype has a count of ten or more. The chain couples TRBV7-6 to TRBJ2-1, with 10 bases that match TRBD1. V lost 3 bases, J lost 7 bases, and 12 bases stayed unmatched. The CDR3 extends over 17 amino acids. Germline values: CDR1 SGHVS, CDR2 FNYEAQ. The chain's CDR3 is CASSFYAGTGAGNEQFF. CDR3 in DNA: TGTGCCAGCAGCTTCTATGCCGGGACAGGGGCAGGGAATGAGCAGTTCTTC.

V and J are TRBV6-1 and TRBJ1-2; D remains ambiguous. The CDR3 is 13 amino acids. Deletions cut 3 bases from V and 3 bases from J, with 8 bases between. The germline V gene has CDR1 MNHNS and CDR2 SASEGT. CDR3 sequence reads: CASSDRGDYGYTF. In DNA, the CDR3 is TGTGCCAGCAGTGACCGGGGAGACTATGGCTACACCTTC.

The V and J genes are TRBV7-3 and TRBJ1-5; D unclear. V lost 0 bases, J lost 9 bases, and 9 bases lay in between. Germline CDR1 SGHTA, CDR2 FQGTGA. CDR3 size: 13 residues. CDR3 sequence (DNA): TGTGCCAGCAGCTTAACAGTCGATCTGCCCCAGCATTTT. Protein product: CASSLTVDLPQHF.

The CDR3: CASSPAGTGPYEQYF. DNA of the CDR3: TGTGCCAGCAGCCCAGCCGGGACAGGGCCATACGAGCAGTACTTC. The chain uses TRBV11-3 and TRBJ2-7; 9 bases line up with TRBD1. Germline-derived CDR1 and CDR2 are SGHNT and YENEEA. The J segment lost 4 bases and the V segment lost 5 bases, leaving 9 bases of the junction unmatched. The CDR3 has 15 amino acids. The variable domain in full, with the rest retrieved from reference TRBV11-3 and TRBJ2-7, is EAGVVQSPRYKIIEKKQPVAFWCNPISGHNTLYWYLQNLGQGPELLIRYENEEAVDDSQLPKDRFSAERLKGVDSTLKIQPAELGDSAVYLCASSPAGTGPYEQYFGPGTRLTVT.

The V and J genes are TRBV6-2 or TRBV6-3 and TRBJ2-1, with unresolved D. The length of the CDR3 is 15 residues. V was trimmed by 4 bases and J by 9 bases, leaving 19 bases between them. The germline V gene encodes CDR1 MNHEY and CDR2 SVGEGT. The chain's CDR3 is CASSCFLTTLGEQFF. The CDR3 DNA sequence: TGTGCCAGCAGTTGCTTCCTTACTACCCTGGGTGAGCAGTTCTTC.

V gene TRBV24-1 combines with J gene TRBJ2-1; D not resolved. The V end was cut by 3 bases, the J end by 9 bases, with 11 bases between. Looked up from germline, CDR1 is KGHDR and CDR2 is SFDVKD. The CDR3 is 13 residues long. CDR3 region: CATSDPGRGEQFF. DNA for the CDR3: TGTGCCACCAGTGATCCTGGACGCGGTGAGCAGTTCTTC.

This chain uses TRBV12-3 or TRBV12-4 with TRBJ2-1; possible D gene TRBD2, 7 bases. With 3 bases removed from V and 6 bases from J, the gap between germline ends came to 18 bases. The length of the CDR3 is 16 residues. The CDR3 DNA is TGTGCCAGCAGTTTTAGTGGGGGGGGCTACCTCAATGAGCAGTTCTTC. This translates into CASSFSGGGYLNEQFF.

DNA of the CDR3: TGTGCCAGCAGCTCCCCCTGGGGGGGTCGGGACATTCAGTACTTC. Its protein product is CASSSPWGGRDIQYF. This chain connects TRBV11-2 to TRBJ2-4, with TRBD2 matching over 7 bases. Per the germline V gene, CDR1 is SGHAT and CDR2 is FQNNGV. Losses at the gene ends were 4 bases for V and 8 bases for J; bases not matched to a gene: 11. This CDR3 is built from 15 residues.

This clonotype has just a few counts. The chain combines TRBV12-3 or TRBV12-4 with TRBJ1-4; D is undetermined. Trimming pared 3 bases from V and 5 bases from J, leaving 7 bases between. This CDR3 has 13 amino acids. In nucleotides, the CDR3 is TGTGCCAGCAGTTTCCAGTTAAATGAAAAACTGTTTTTT. As protein: CASSFQLNEKLFF.

There are a few counts of this clonotype. This chain uses TRBV4-3 with TRBJ1-3; D is unclear. The V gene lost 0 bases and the J gene lost 1 base, with 16 bases spanning the gap. This CDR3 spans 18 amino acids. Germline V lookup: CDR1 LGHNA, CDR2 YSLEER. CDR3 in DNA: TGCGCCAGCAGCCAAGATAGAACTCGGCGAGGGTCTGGAAACACCATATATTTT. Its translation: CASSQDRTRRGSGNTIYF.

This clonotype was detected a few times. This chain uses TRBV20-1 with TRBJ2-7; D remains ambiguous. V lost 3 bases and J 2 bases, leaving 11 bases between the germline ends. Germline V CDR1 and CDR2: DFQATT, SNEGSKA (reference sequence). The CDR3 totals 13 residues. The DNA for the CDR3 is TGCAGTGCTAGTAGGTCGACAACCTACGAGCAGTACTTC. Translated: CSASRSTTYEQYF.

This sequence joins TRBV7-2 and TRBJ1-2; 7 bases are shared with TRBD1. This CDR3 is 16 amino acids long. CDR1 and CDR2 from the germline V gene are SGHTA and FQGNSA. With V trimmed by 4 bases and J by 7 bases, 15 bases remained unmatched. The CDR3 bases are TGTGCCAGCAGCTCCATAGGGACAGCCTGGACGGGTGGCTACACCTTC. Amino acids: CASSSIGTAWTGGYTF.

V usage is TRBV20-1 and J usage is TRBJ2-5; 13 bases are a match to TRBD2. CDR3 length: 14 residues. After removal of 5 bases from V and 6 bases from J, the junction contained 6 bases not matched to a gene. Germline CDR1 and CDR2: DFQATT and SNEGSKA (reference sequence). CDR3 coding DNA: TGCAGTGCTCGAACTAGCGGGGGGGCACAGACCCAGTACTTC. Translated, it gives CSARTSGGAQTQYF.

The chain couples TRBV10-3 to TRBJ1-6; 9 bases line up with TRBD1. Germline V gene data show CDR1 as ENHRY and CDR2 as SYGVKD. CDR3 length: 13 residues. V trimming: 11 bases; J trimming: 8 bases; junction bases outside the gene matches: 7. The CDR3 DNA follows: TGTGCCCTCCGGGACAGGGTCGATTCACCCCTCCACTTT. Amino acids: CALRDRVDSPLHF.

A few counts support this clonotype. This chain links TRBV2 with TRBJ1-6; a weak D match, TRBD1 (6 bases). This CDR3 comprises 14 residues. The germline CDR1 and CDR2 sequences are SNHLY and FYNNEI. V was trimmed by 6 bases and J by 7 bases, leaving 13 bases between them. The DNA for the CDR3 is TGTGCCAGCAGGGCCAGGGGTGGGAATTCACCCCTCCACTTT. Its protein is CASRARGGNSPLHF.

This clonotype was observed many times. The V gene is TRBV7-2, the J gene TRBJ2-1, with D perhaps matching TRBD1 (5 bases). The CDR3 contains 12 residues. Trimming removed 4 bases at V and 11 bases at J, with 12 bases between. Germline lookup yields CDR1 SGHTA and CDR2 FQGNSA. The CDR3 DNA follows: TGTGCCAGCAGCTCGACAGTGGCAAAGCAGTTCTTC. It encodes CASSSTVAKQFF.